This TCR beta chain was captured in a study of shared clonotypes between healthy human individuals. Trimming took 4 bases from V and 1 from J, leaving 19 bases between them. The CDR3 is 17 residues long. The germline gives CDR1 SNHLY, CDR2 FYNNEI. Deep level was the assay's run setting. Using immunoSEQ multiplex PCR, the repertoire was profiled, and TCRdb retains in-frame clones only, with some absent. Of millions of clones listed, over 85% were seen once; the top ten hold approximately 1.2%. CD45RO-negative, CCR7-positively selected cells formed the naive CD8 fraction, excluding terminally differentiated effector memory CD45RA+ cells. Study-level findings and limits: Of the naive CD4 clonotypes, around 4.9% were shared across several donors.

Comment on this clone: Its antigen is currently unknown.

Sequencing input: naive CD8+ T cells sorted from blood. The J gene is TRBJ2-5, the V gene TRBV2; TRBD1 is a possible D gene (6 bases). This TCR derives from a young man in good health. CDR3 DNA: TGTGCCAGCAGTGCCGTCCCTAATTCAGGGGTCCAAGAGACCCAGTACTTC. Its protein is CASSAVPNSGVQETQYF.